This note documents a single TCR beta chain sequence. Only one count was recorded for this clone. This receptor's antigen is unknown. Qualities for individual bases were not recorded, and no much larger clone is one base off. At one collaborating source in Seattle, patients were enrolled during active infection and were followed longitudinally through the course of disease. Each collaborating institution followed its own protocols to collect whole blood in K2EDTA tubes. For TCRbeta analysis, collaborator samples were shipped as frozen whole blood, as isolated PBMCs, or as DNA extracted from either sample type. The sample originates from a study of blood T cell repertoires in COVID-19 (dated by TCRdb to about 2020). About the full investigation: Collaborator samples came from the United States, Italy and Spain and covered acute and convalescent phases of COVID-19. Sample metadata almost always included a de-identified subject ID, COVID-19 status, age in years and sex. The samples were drawn from the first 160 participants of the ongoing ImmuneRACE study and from 1,254 subjects provided by 6 global collaborators. The repertoires were made available in a free public database intended to serve as a resource for research on the immune response to SARS-CoV-2. Where HLA class I and class II types were available, the types were taken from metadata supplied by the sample provider, not from assay-based typing. Deeply sampled blood TCRbeta repertoires from subjects exposed to, actively infected with, or recovered from COVID-19 were included in the dataset. The material from the prospective study consisted of cDNA or gDNA derived from T cells, B-cell-depleted T cells, or PBMCs. What the work shows at the level of the full study, not this receptor alone: How much clinical and demographic metadata was included differed by source and by participant, and the metadata was provided uncurated.

The germline V gene supplies CDR1 SGHDN and CDR2 FVKESK. The CDR3 measures 14 amino acids from cysteine to phenylalanine. The DNA shown is the 42-base CDR3, in frame from base 1. The V and J ends are trimmed by 1 base and 4 bases, leaving 10 bases between them. TCRbeta CDR3 regions were amplified from genomic DNA using the immunoSEQ Assay, a bias-controlled multiplex PCR. The source study handled its data this way. Nucleated cell counts per sample were estimated from amplification of reference gene primers within the assay. To quantify the absolute abundance of each unique TCRbeta CDR3 rearrangement, sequence reads were collapsed and filtered. For each sample, productive Simpson clonality was calculated as the square root of Simpson's diversity index over productive rearrangements. Held by TCRdb, this immuneACCESS table contains in-frame sequences only and omits some clones. Under half of the omission traces to an unresolved V gene where checked; the cause of the rest is unknown. That table gives V, J and clone size, and the DNA gave D and trimming. The table for this sample lists nearly 350,000 clones; about 90% of them were counted only once. 7.3% of the sample is held by the ten biggest clonotypes.

The TCR was taken from a woman in her 70s with COVID-19, enrolled during active disease. Sequencing was done on a sample of peripheral blood. The chain couples TRBV14 to TRBJ1-2; TRBD1 is possibly the D segment (5 matching bases). The CDR3 sequence is CASSQGGSLYGYTF. The bases are TGTGCCAGCAGCCAAGGGGGCAGCCTCTATGGCTACACCTTC.